This TCR beta chain emerged from a study of blood T cell repertoires in COVID-19. Study-wide background: Sites across the United States, Italy and Spain contributed samples from acute and convalescent COVID-19. PBMCs, B-cell-depleted T cells, or T cells were the source of the cDNA or gDNA that made up the material.

Per the authors' pipeline: Nucleated cell number was recorded as an estimate derived from reference gene primer amplification. Clones were read by immunoSEQ multiplex PCR, and TCRdb kept only the in-frame ones, dropping some. V, J and clone size are those of that table, while D and trimming were read from the DNA. The profile covers about 300,000 clones, with 86% appearing a single time and 1.6% taken by the ten largest. This clone came up once. V trimming: 7 bases; J trimming: 5 bases; junction bases outside the gene matches: 4. Germline CDR1 is SNHLY and CDR2 is FYNNEI. This CDR3 contains 13 residues.

Source material: peripheral blood. The chain links TRBV2 to TRBJ1-5; TRBD1 agrees at 8 bases. The receptor's source is a woman in her forties or fifties with acute or convalescent COVID-19. The CDR3 DNA reads as TGTGCCAGCACCGGGACAGGTCATCAGCCCCAGCATTTT. Translated, it gives CASTGTGHQPQHF.